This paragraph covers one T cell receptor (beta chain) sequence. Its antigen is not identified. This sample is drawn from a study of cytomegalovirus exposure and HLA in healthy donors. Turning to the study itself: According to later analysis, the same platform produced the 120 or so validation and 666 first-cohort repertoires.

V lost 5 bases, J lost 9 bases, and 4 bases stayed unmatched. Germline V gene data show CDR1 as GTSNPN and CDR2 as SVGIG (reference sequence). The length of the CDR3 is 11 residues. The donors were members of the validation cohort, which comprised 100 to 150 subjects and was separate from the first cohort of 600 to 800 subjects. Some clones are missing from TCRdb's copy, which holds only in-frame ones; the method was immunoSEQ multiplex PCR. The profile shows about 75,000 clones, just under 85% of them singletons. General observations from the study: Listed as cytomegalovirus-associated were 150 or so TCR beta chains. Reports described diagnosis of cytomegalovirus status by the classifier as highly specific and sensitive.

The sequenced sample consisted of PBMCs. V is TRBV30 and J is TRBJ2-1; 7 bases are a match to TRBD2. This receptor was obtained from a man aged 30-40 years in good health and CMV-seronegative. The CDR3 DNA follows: TGTGCCTGGGGAGGGGAGGGTGAGCAGTTCTTC. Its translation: CAWGGEGEQFF. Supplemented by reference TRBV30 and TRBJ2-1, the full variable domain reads SQTIHQWPATLVQPVGSPLSLECTVEGTSNPNLYWYRQAAGRGLQLLFYSVGIGQISSEVPQNLSASRPQDRQFILSSKKLLLSDSGFYLCAWGGEGEQFFGPGTRLTVL.